These 28 T cell receptor beta chains originate from one sample sequenced in a study of control samples from healthy donors and cancer patients. Sequencing used immunoSEQ multiplex PCR; TCRdb keeps in-frame clones, though not all of them. The sample has just under 100,000 clones, over 85% seen once. The sequenced material came from blood. The receptors stem from a man aged 18 to 30 in good health.

The chain couples TRBV25-1 to TRBJ1-2; TRBD1 might be the D (5 bases). This CDR3 spans 14 amino acids. Germline loops: CDR1 MGHDK, CDR2 SYGVNS. The V gene lost 8 bases and the J gene lost 1 base, with 14 bases spanning the gap. The chain's CDR3 is CASGRSTDNYGYTF. CDR3 nucleotide sequence: TGTGCCAGCGGCCGCTCGACAGATAACTATGGCTACACCTTC.

The gene calls are TRBV6-5 and TRBJ2-1, with TRBD2 matching over 10 bases. The CDR3 consists of 15 residues. Per the germline V gene, CDR1 is MNHEY and CDR2 is SVGAGI. Trimming took 5 bases from V and 5 from J; bases not matched to a gene: 6. This CDR3 reads CASSLAGVSDNEQFF. CDR3 DNA sequence: TGTGCCAGCAGTCTAGCGGGGGTCTCGGACAATGAGCAGTTCTTC.

The CDR3 sequence is CASSQEVIRGRWEAVGQFF. In DNA form, the CDR3 reads TGCGCCAGCAGCCAAGAAGTTATCCGGGGGCGCTGGGAGGCAGTTGGGCAGTTCTTC. The chain employs TRBV4-3 and TRBJ2-1; D may be TRBD1 or TRBD2 (6 bases each). The V end lost 0 bases, the J end lost 12 bases, and 30 bases lay between the germline ends. CDR1 is LGHNA and CDR2 is YSLEER in the germline V gene. The CDR3 runs 19 residues.

The chain carries TRBV5-4 and TRBJ2-2; TRBD2 matches at 9 bases. Per germline, CDR1 SGHNT and CDR2 YYREEE (reference sequence). V lost 1 base to trimming and J lost 3 bases; unmatched junction nucleotides: 16. There are 20 residues in the CDR3. CDR3 in DNA: TGTGCCAGCAGCTTGCGGCGGGGGGGCAGGATTTACCAGGACACCGGGGAGCTGTTTTTT. Translated, it gives CASSLRRGGRIYQDTGELFF.

The V and J genes are TRBV10-3 and TRBJ1-1, with D hard to call. The CDR3 contains 13 residues. Between the trimmed V and J ends, which lost 0 bases and 5 bases, there was a span of 7 bases. From germline, CDR1 is ENHRY and CDR2 SYGVKD. The CDR3 DNA sequence: TGTGCCATCAGTGAGTCGGTCGGGACTGAAGCTTTCTTT. Translation gives CAISESVGTEAFF.

The chain joins TRBV7-2 to TRBJ1-2, with 8 bases matching TRBD1. The CDR3 is made up of 16 amino acids. Trimming cost V 0 bases and J 4 bases; bases outside gene matches: 7. Germline assignment: CDR1 SGHTA and CDR2 FQGNSA. CDR3 residues: CASSLALRGRFYGYTF. The CDR3 nucleotides read TGTGCCAGCAGCTTAGCGCTCAGGGGGCGTTTCTATGGCTACACCTTC. Complete variable domain (other parts from reference TRBV7-2 and TRBJ1-2): GAGVSQSPSNKVTEKGKDVELRCDPISGHTALYWYRQSLGQGLEFLIYFQGNSAPDKSGLPSDRFSAERTGGSVSTLTIQRTQQEDSAVYLCASSLALRGRFYGYTFGSGTRLTVV.

The chain carries TRBV10-1 and TRBJ2-2, with D perhaps assigned TRBD1 or TRBD2 (5 bases each). CDR3 length: 14 amino acids. CDR1 is WNHNN, CDR2 SYGVQD, per germline (reference sequence). V was trimmed by 9 bases and J by 0 bases, leaving 11 bases between them. The CDR3 nucleotides read TGCGCCAGTACCGGGACCTCGAACACCGGGGAGCTGTTTTTT. Translation: CASTGTSNTGELFF.

The J gene is TRBJ2-3, the V gene TRBV12-3 or TRBV12-4; no clear D gene. The CDR3 has 12 residues. V was shortened by 5 bases and J by 6 bases, with 9 bases between the two germline ends. The CDR3 DNA reads TGTGCCAGCAGTGAAGTGGCGGATACGCAGTATTTT. It is translated as CASSEVADTQYF.

The chain couples TRBV27 to TRBJ1-6, with D maybe TRBD1 (6 bases). The CDR3 length is 14 residues. Trimming took off 8 bases at V and 7 bases at J, with 15 bases between the two ends. The germline gives CDR1 MNHEY, CDR2 SMNVEV (reference sequence). The CDR3 is CASCTGTLNSPLHF. The CDR3 region has the DNA TGTGCCAGCTGCACCGGGACACTGAATTCACCCCTCCACTTT.

The gene calls are TRBV5-6 and TRBJ1-2; D gene ambiguous. The CDR3 totals 14 residues. V was trimmed by 1 base and J by 3 bases, leaving 10 bases between them. Germline V gene sequence: CDR1 SGHDT, CDR2 YYEEEE. The CDR3 spells CASSLNRRDYGYTF. The CDR3 DNA is TGTGCCAGCAGCTTGAATAGGCGGGACTATGGCTACACCTTC.

The genes are TRBV9 and TRBJ2-1; tentatively, D is TRBD2 (5 bases). CDR1 is SGDLS and CDR2 is YYNGEE in the germline V gene. With 2 bases removed from V and 9 bases from J, the gap between germline ends came to 12 bases. There are 13 residues in the CDR3. The CDR3 sequence is CASSVASSGEQFF. CDR3 nucleotides: TGTGCCAGCAGCGTCGCTAGCTCGGGTGAGCAGTTCTTC.

The table lists this clone with a count of one. This chain joins TRBV14 and TRBJ2-7, with 7 bases fitting TRBD1. The trim removed 3 bases at V and 2 bases at J, leaving 10 bases unmatched. CDR1 SGHDN and CDR2 FVKESK come from the germline V gene. CDR3 length: 16 amino acids. CDR3 in DNA: TGTGCCAGCAGCCATCCGGGACAGTACCTCACCTACGAGCAGTACTTC. Translation gives CASSHPGQYLTYEQYF.

This clone was recorded only once. The V and J genes are TRBV5-6 and TRBJ2-7; D is unresolved. Trimming removed 0 bases from V and 0 bases from J, with 7 bases in between. CDR1 is SGHDT and CDR2 is YYEEEE in the germline V gene. The CDR3 length is 14 residues. The CDR3 DNA reads TGTGCCAGCAGCTTGGGGCGGAGCTCCTACGAGCAGTACTTC. Its translation is CASSLGRSSYEQYF.

The CDR3 DNA follows: TGTGCCAGCAGTTACGCAGGGGGCGGAACAGATACGCAGTATTTT. Its translation is CASSYAGGGTDTQYF. The chain combines TRBV6-2 or TRBV6-3 with TRBJ2-3; 8 nucleotides align to TRBD1. Germline V gene sequence: CDR1 MNHEY, CDR2 SVGEGT. CDR3 length: 15 residues. V shed 2 bases, J shed 3 bases, and the junction held 4 bases outside the gene matches.

This sequence joins TRBV9 and TRBJ2-2; D gene ambiguous. Germline CDR1 and CDR2: SGDLS and YYNGEE. CDR3 length: 14 residues. V lost 7 bases to trimming and J lost 1 base, with 11 bases between them. The CDR3 DNA follows: TGTGCCAGCGGTAAGACACAGAACACCGGGGAGCTGTTTTTT. As protein: CASGKTQNTGELFF.

This chain links TRBV7-2 with TRBJ1-6; D gene unclear. The CDR3 length is 15 residues. The V and J ends lost 1 base and 3 bases respectively, with 7 bases between them. Germline V gives CDR1 SGHTA, CDR2 FQGNSA. CDR3 residues: CASSLVGDYNSPLHF. CDR3 bases: TGTGCCAGCAGCTTAGTTGGGGACTATAATTCACCCCTCCACTTT.

The chain links TRBV27 to TRBJ1-3; no clear D. Trimming pared 3 bases from V and 1 base from J, leaving 16 bases between. This CDR3 spans 17 amino acids. Germline V gene sequence: CDR1 MNHEY, CDR2 SMNVEV (reference sequence). CDR3 nucleotide sequence: TGTGCCAGCAGTTTTCGGGGTCCAGTCCTATCTGGAAACACCATATATTTT. Its translation: CASSFRGPVLSGNTIYF.

This clone was seen once. This chain joins TRBV6-6 and TRBJ2-7; maybe TRBD1 (6 bases). Germline loops: CDR1 MNHNY, CDR2 SVGAGI (reference sequence). V was shortened by 5 bases and J by 3 bases, with 8 bases between the two germline ends. The CDR3 covers 12 residues. The CDR3 spells CASSPTGYEQYF. The CDR3 coding sequence is TGTGCCAGCAGTCCGACAGGCTACGAGCAGTACTTC.

This sequence joins TRBV6-6 and TRBJ2-7, with TRBD2 identical over 11 bases. The CDR3 covers 16 residues. After removal of 5 bases from V and 6 bases from J, the junction contained 12 bases not matched to a gene. Germline values: CDR1 MNHNY, CDR2 SVGAGI (reference sequence). As DNA, the CDR3 is TGTGCCAGCAGTCGACGCACACTAGCGGGAGTCAGCGAGCAGTACTTC. It translates to CASSRRTLAGVSEQYF.

In nucleotides, the CDR3 is TGTGCCAGTCGAACCGCAGGACCTAGCAATCAGCCCCAGCATTTT. This encodes CASRTAGPSNQPQHF. The chain carries TRBV19 and TRBJ1-5; D is ambiguous. This CDR3 has 15 residues. Trimming cost V 8 bases and J 0 bases, with 14 bases left between them. The germline V gene encodes CDR1 LNHDA and CDR2 SQIVND (reference sequence).

The V gene is TRBV5-1, the J gene TRBJ1-6; maybe TRBD1 (5 bases). Germline values: CDR1 SGHRS, CDR2 YFSETQ. This CDR3 region has 14 residues. V gave up 4 bases and J gave up 13 bases, with 18 bases separating them. For the CDR3, the DNA is TGCGCCAGCAGCCTGGGGGACTCGAATCGGCCCCTCCACTTT. Its protein is CASSLGDSNRPLHF. Full variable domain (rest looked up from reference TRBV5-1 and TRBJ1-6): KAGVTQTPRYLIKTRGQQVTLSCSPISGHRSVSWYQQTPGQGLQFLFEYFSETQRNKGNFPGRFSGRQFSNSRSEMNVSTLELGDSALYLCASSLGDSNRPLHFGNGTRLTVT.

The chain couples TRBV10-3 to TRBJ2-2; the match to TRBD2 covers 9 bases. The germline gives CDR1 ENHRY, CDR2 SYGVKD. V lost 5 bases to trimming and J lost 6 bases; unmatched junction nucleotides: 7. This CDR3 is built from 15 residues. The CDR3 DNA follows: TGTGCCATCAGTCGCGGGGGGGCCGTGGCCGGGGAGCTGTTTTTT. Its protein is CAISRGGAVAGELFF.

The chain combines TRBV4-2 with TRBJ2-1, with 15 bases that match TRBD2. Germline V gene data show CDR1 as LGHNA and CDR2 as YNFKEQ. CDR3 length: 15 residues. With V trimmed by 0 bases and J by 14 bases, 5 bases remained unmatched. The CDR3 is CASSQEGLAGGVKFF. As DNA, the CDR3 is TGTGCCAGCAGCCAAGAAGGACTAGCGGGAGGGGTTAAGTTCTTC.

This chain links TRBV4-2 with TRBJ2-2; a possible D gene is TRBD1 (6 bases). The V end lost 4 bases, the J end lost 2 bases, and 14 bases lay between the germline ends. Germline V lookup: CDR1 LGHNA, CDR2 YNFKEQ. The CDR3 spans 16 residues. Here the CDR3 reads CASSLKGQTNTGELFF. DNA for the CDR3: TGTGCCAGCAGCCTAAAGGGACAAACTAACACCGGGGAGCTGTTTTTT.

This sequence joins TRBV27 and TRBJ1-1; D unclear. Germline values: CDR1 MNHEY, CDR2 SMNVEV (reference sequence). The length of the CDR3 is 13 residues. Trimming pared 6 bases from V and 1 base from J, leaving 9 bases between. The CDR3 region has the DNA TGTGCCAGCAGCCCGACACCGAACACTGAAGCTTTCTTT. Its protein product is CASSPTPNTEAFF.

This chain connects TRBV18 to TRBJ1-1; 8 bases match TRBD1. Losses at the gene ends were 5 bases for V and 8 bases for J; bases not matched to a gene: 1. CDR1 KGHSH and CDR2 LQKENI come from the germline V gene. The CDR3 length is 11 residues. The CDR3, as DNA: TGTGCCAGCTCAACAGGGGGGGAAGCTTTCTTT. Translated, it gives CASSTGGEAFF.

J is TRBJ1-5 and V is TRBV6-2 or TRBV6-3; D remains unclear. The CDR3 length is 12 residues. The germline V gene has CDR1 MNHEY and CDR2 SVGEGT. V was shortened by 3 bases and J by 9 bases, with 9 bases between the two germline ends. The DNA of the CDR3 is TGTGCCAGCAGTTATGCCGCAACGCCCCAGCATTTT. It translates to CASSYAATPQHF.

The V and J genes are TRBV3-1 (or the pseudogene TRBV3-2) and TRBJ2-3; 12 nucleotides agree with TRBD2. From germline, CDR1 is LGHDT and CDR2 YNNKEL (reference sequence). The CDR3 has 17 amino acids. The V and J ends lost 3 bases and 2 bases, in that order; junction bases with no gene match: 6. The CDR3 bases are TGTGCCAGCAGCCATCCGACTAGCGGGAGCGCCACAGATACGCAGTATTTT. As protein: CASSHPTSGSATDTQYF.